This T cell receptor (beta chain) came from a study of blood T cell repertoires in COVID-19. Turning to the study itself: Acute-phase and convalescent COVID-19 samples originated in the United States, Italy and Spain. PBMCs, B-cell-depleted T cells, or T cells provided the cDNA or gDNA that made up the material.

The CDR3 is 14 residues long. Trimming took off 5 bases at V and 7 bases at J, with 13 bases between the two ends. Germline CDR1 SGHRS, CDR2 YFSETQ. In the original analysis: Reference gene primer amplification gave nucleated cell count estimates. The protocol was immunoSEQ multiplex PCR, while the TCRdb copy is restricted to in-frame clones and leaves out a portion. Clonal size and the V and J genes are those of that table, whereas D and trimming came from the DNA. The sample lists roughly 90,000 clones, 80% occurring once. Sequenced: peripheral blood. The J gene is TRBJ1-6, the V gene TRBV5-1, with a weak D call TRBD1 (5 bases). The clonotype was recovered from a woman aged 70-85 years with acute or convalescent COVID-19. The CDR3 DNA is TGCGCCAGCAGTTTGACAGATGAAAATTCACCCCTCCACTTT. As protein: CASSLTDENSPLHF.